These T cell receptor beta chains were read from a single sample in a study of blood T cell repertoires in COVID-19. Generated by immunoSEQ multiplex PCR, the TCRdb table keeps only in-frame clones and is missing some. The table includes roughly 80,000 clones, about 87% detected once. The material sequenced was peripheral blood. The receptors originated from a human donor in a cohort sampled during active COVID-19. Each CDR3 is given with its conserved first and last residue. The D gene is left open where the match is weak. The size of a clone is reported for some rows only, either as once, few or many, or as a class for expanded clones.

v_call: TRBV12-3/TRBV12-4; j_call: TRBJ1-5; clone_size: NA; d_call: NA; cdr3_aa: CASSLGLDQPQHF; cdr3_nt: TGTGCCAGCAGTTTAGGACTGGATCAGCCCCAGCATTTT
v_call: TRBV3-1/TRBV3-2; j_call: TRBJ2-7; clone_size: few; d_call: TRBD2; cdr3_aa: CASSPQSGRNVWAYEQYF; cdr3_nt: TGTGCCAGCAGCCCCCAGAGCGGGAGGAACGTATGGGCCTACGAGCAGTACTTC
v_call: TRBV18; j_call: TRBJ1-1; clone_size: once; d_call: NA; cdr3_aa: CASSTDRQNTEAFF; cdr3_nt: TGTGCCAGCTCAACTGACAGGCAGAACACTGAAGCTTTCTTT
v_call: TRBV5-4; j_call: TRBJ2-3; clone_size: NA; d_call: TRBD1; cdr3_aa: CASSPRQGGTDTQYF; cdr3_nt: TGTGCCAGCAGCCCTCGACAGGGCGGCACAGATACGCAGTATTTT
v_call: TRBV6-1; j_call: TRBJ2-7; clone_size: NA; d_call: TRBD2; cdr3_aa: CASSEASGGAYEQYF; cdr3_nt: TGTGCCAGCAGTGAAGCTAGCGGGGGGGCCTACGAGCAGTACTTC
v_call: TRBV28; j_call: TRBJ1-1; clone_size: NA; d_call: TRBD1; cdr3_aa: CASSQGQGSTEAFF; cdr3_nt: TGTGCCAGCAGTCAGGGACAGGGGAGCACTGAAGCTTTCTTT
v_call: TRBV5-1; j_call: TRBJ1-1; clone_size: few; d_call: NA; cdr3_aa: CASSLAGQTTEAFF; cdr3_nt: TGCGCCAGCAGCTTGGCCGGACAGACCACTGAAGCTTTCTTT
v_call: TRBV29-1; j_call: TRBJ2-3; clone_size: NA; d_call: TRBD2; cdr3_aa: CSVETGGSTDTQYF; cdr3_nt: TGCAGCGTTGAAACGGGAGGGAGCACAGATACGCAGTATTTT
v_call: TRBV7-3; j_call: TRBJ2-1; clone_size: NA; d_call: TRBD2; cdr3_aa: CASSLATSALYNEQFF; cdr3_nt: TGTGCCAGCAGCTTAGCGACTAGCGCCCTATACAATGAGCAGTTCTTC
v_call: TRBV3-1/TRBV3-2; j_call: TRBJ1-5; clone_size: NA; d_call: NA; cdr3_aa: CASSQGQDSNQPQHF; cdr3_nt: TGTGCCAGCAGCCAAGGACAGGATAGCAATCAGCCCCAGCATTTT
v_call: TRBV28; j_call: TRBJ1-1; clone_size: NA; d_call: NA; cdr3_aa: CASSPQGGLTAFF; cdr3_nt: TGTGCCAGCAGTCCTCAGGGCGGTTTGACTGCTTTCTTT
v_call: TRBV29-1; j_call: TRBJ2-1; clone_size: NA; d_call: NA; cdr3_aa: CSVEGDSHYNEQFF; cdr3_nt: TGCAGCGTTGAAGGTGACAGCCACTACAATGAGCAGTTCTTC
v_call: TRBV5-1; j_call: TRBJ2-3; clone_size: NA; d_call: TRBD2; cdr3_aa: CASSLAGGTDTQYF; cdr3_nt: TGCGCCAGCAGCTTAGCGGGGGGCACAGATACGCAGTATTTT
v_call: TRBV28; j_call: TRBJ2-7; clone_size: NA; d_call: NA; cdr3_aa: CASSLGAGETYEQYF; cdr3_nt: TGTGCCAGCAGTTTAGGGGCAGGCGAGACCTACGAGCAGTACTTC
v_call: TRBV4-1; j_call: TRBJ2-1; clone_size: once; d_call: TRBD2; cdr3_aa: CASSQDSTGGSYNEQFF; cdr3_nt: TGCGCCAGCAGCCAAGATTCGACGGGGGGTTCCTACAATGAGCAGTTCTTC
v_call: TRBV5-4; j_call: TRBJ2-2; clone_size: NA; d_call: TRBD2; cdr3_aa: CASSLERGGLSTGELFF; cdr3_nt: TGTGCCAGCAGCTTGGAGCGGGGGGGCTTGAGCACCGGGGAGCTGTTTTTT
v_call: TRBV5-1; j_call: TRBJ2-2; clone_size: NA; d_call: TRBD1; cdr3_aa: CASSLRVRGPVDVTGELFF; cdr3_nt: TGCGCCAGCAGCTTGAGGGTCAGGGGGCCTGTGGACGTCACCGGGGAGCTGTTTTTT
v_call: TRBV19; j_call: TRBJ2-7; clone_size: NA; d_call: TRBD2; cdr3_aa: CASSIALAGADEQYF; cdr3_nt: TGTGCCAGTAGTATAGCGCTGGCGGGAGCGGACGAGCAGTACTTC
v_call: TRBV19; j_call: TRBJ2-7; clone_size: NA; d_call: NA; cdr3_aa: CASSGDREQYF; cdr3_nt: TGTGCCAGTTCGGGGGACCGAGAGCAGTACTTC
v_call: TRBV7-2; j_call: TRBJ2-7; clone_size: NA; d_call: NA; cdr3_aa: CASSSNQQGSYEQYF; cdr3_nt: TGTGCCAGCAGCTCTAATCAGCAGGGCTCCTACGAGCAGTACTTC
v_call: TRBV19; j_call: TRBJ1-1; clone_size: NA; d_call: TRBD1; cdr3_aa: CASSETGDTEAFF; cdr3_nt: TGTGCCAGTAGCGAAACAGGGGACACTGAAGCTTTCTTT
v_call: TRBV2; j_call: TRBJ2-1; clone_size: NA; d_call: TRBD2; cdr3_aa: CASLPRPPGRVINEQFF; cdr3_nt: TGTGCCAGCCTACCTCGCCCCCCCGGGAGGGTGATCAATGAGCAGTTCTTC
v_call: TRBV18; j_call: TRBJ2-5; clone_size: NA; d_call: TRBD2; cdr3_aa: CASSPRSAGPQETQYF; cdr3_nt: TGTGCCAGCTCACCACGGTCAGCGGGACCACAAGAGACCCAGTACTTC
v_call: TRBV5-4; j_call: TRBJ2-7; clone_size: NA; d_call: TRBD2; cdr3_aa: CASSARAGGYEQYF; cdr3_nt: TGTGCCAGCAGCGCCAGGGCCGGGGGGTACGAGCAGTACTTC
v_call: TRBV5-1; j_call: TRBJ2-7; clone_size: NA; d_call: NA; cdr3_aa: CASSSGLDYEQYF; cdr3_nt: TGCGCCAGCAGCTCGGGACTGGACTACGAGCAGTACTTC
v_call: TRBV7-9; j_call: TRBJ2-7; clone_size: NA; d_call: NA; cdr3_aa: CASSLSVLYEQYF; cdr3_nt: TGTGCCAGCAGCTTAAGCGTTTTGTACGAGCAGTACTTC
v_call: TRBV19; j_call: TRBJ2-7; clone_size: NA; d_call: TRBD1; cdr3_aa: CASSMDREVEQYF; cdr3_nt: TGTGCCAGTAGTATGGACAGGGAAGTCGAGCAGTACTTC
v_call: TRBV5-1; j_call: TRBJ1-2; clone_size: NA; d_call: TRBD1; cdr3_aa: CASSPGQGMNFF; cdr3_nt: TGCGCCAGCAGCCCAGGACAGGGTATGAACTTCTTC
v_call: TRBV7-7; j_call: TRBJ2-5; clone_size: NA; d_call: NA; cdr3_aa: CASSLRPGTQETQYF; cdr3_nt: TGTGCTAGCAGCTTACGTCCCGGGACTCAAGAGACCCAGTACTTC
v_call: TRBV6-4; j_call: TRBJ2-3; clone_size: NA; d_call: TRBD2; cdr3_aa: CASSPSGGGGGADTQYF; cdr3_nt: TGTGCCAGCAGCCCCTCCGGAGGCGGGGGGGGCGCAGATACGCAGTATTTT
v_call: TRBV9; j_call: TRBJ2-1; clone_size: NA; d_call: NA; cdr3_aa: CASSVAGFPSDEQFF; cdr3_nt: TGTGCCAGCAGCGTAGCGGGTTTTCCGTCCGATGAGCAGTTCTTC
v_call: TRBV9; j_call: TRBJ2-5; clone_size: NA; d_call: TRBD2; cdr3_aa: CASSKGPGREETQYF; cdr3_nt: TGTGCCAGCAGCAAAGGCCCCGGGAGGGAAGAGACCCAGTACTTC
v_call: TRBV12-1; j_call: TRBJ2-1; clone_size: NA; d_call: NA; cdr3_aa: CASSFLWPKMGPNEQFF; cdr3_nt: TGTGCCAGCAGCTTTCTGTGGCCTAAAATGGGGCCCAATGAGCAGTTCTTC
v_call: TRBV30; j_call: TRBJ2-1; clone_size: NA; d_call: TRBD2; cdr3_aa: CAWSRTSGTYNEQFF; cdr3_nt: TGTGCCTGGAGTCGTACTAGCGGGACCTACAATGAGCAGTTCTTC
v_call: TRBV28; j_call: TRBJ2-7; clone_size: NA; d_call: NA; cdr3_aa: CASGPTPTYEQYF; cdr3_nt: TGTGCCAGCGGCCCGACTCCTACCTACGAGCAGTACTTC
v_call: TRBV4-2; j_call: TRBJ2-1; clone_size: NA; d_call: TRBD2; cdr3_aa: CASSQDPGGYNEQFF; cdr3_nt: TGTGCCAGCAGCCAAGACCCCGGGGGGTACAATGAGCAGTTCTTC
v_call: TRBV7-8; j_call: TRBJ2-3; clone_size: NA; d_call: TRBD2; cdr3_aa: CASSLGTSGGHTQYF; cdr3_nt: TGTGCCAGCAGCTTAGGGACTAGCGGGGGACATACGCAGTATTTT
v_call: TRBV11-2; j_call: TRBJ1-2; clone_size: NA; d_call: NA; cdr3_aa: CLVTEANYGYTF; cdr3_nt: TGTCTAGTGACAGAAGCTAACTATGGCTACACCTTC
v_call: TRBV2; j_call: TRBJ2-7; clone_size: NA; d_call: TRBD2; cdr3_aa: CASVISPAGVAEQYF; cdr3_nt: TGTGCCAGCGTCATATCTCCAGCGGGAGTTGCCGAGCAGTACTTC
v_call: TRBV5-1; j_call: TRBJ2-7; clone_size: few; d_call: NA; cdr3_aa: CASSLFEQYF; cdr3_nt: TGCGCCAGCAGCCTCTTTGAGCAGTACTTC
v_call: TRBV6-5; j_call: TRBJ1-5; clone_size: NA; d_call: TRBD1; cdr3_aa: CASSTDREQPQHF; cdr3_nt: TGTGCCAGCAGCACAGACAGGGAACAGCCCCAGCATTTT
v_call: TRBV18; j_call: TRBJ2-3; clone_size: NA; d_call: TRBD2; cdr3_aa: CASSSWTSGATDTQYF; cdr3_nt: TGTGCCAGCTCATCCTGGACTAGCGGGGCCACAGATACGCAGTATTTT
v_call: TRBV27; j_call: TRBJ2-2; clone_size: few; d_call: NA; cdr3_aa: CASSLLITGELFF; cdr3_nt: TGTGCCAGCAGTTTATTAATCACCGGGGAGCTGTTTTTT
v_call: TRBV14; j_call: TRBJ1-3; clone_size: NA; d_call: NA; cdr3_aa: CASSRDHGQSGNTIYF; cdr3_nt: TGTGCCAGCAGCCGGGATCACGGACAGTCTGGAAACACCATATATTTT
v_call: TRBV6-5; j_call: TRBJ1-3; clone_size: NA; d_call: TRBD1; cdr3_aa: CASSQRGQGGNTIYF; cdr3_nt: TGTGCCAGCAGCCAGAGAGGACAGGGCGGAAACACCATATATTTT
v_call: TRBV6-2/TRBV6-3; j_call: TRBJ1-1; clone_size: NA; d_call: NA; cdr3_aa: CASSYLDKNTEAFF; cdr3_nt: TGTGCCAGCAGTTACCTGGACAAGAACACTGAAGCTTTCTTT
v_call: TRBV4-1; j_call: TRBJ1-2; clone_size: NA; d_call: NA; cdr3_aa: CASSQGTSNYGYTF; cdr3_nt: TGCGCCAGCAGCCAAGGGACTTCTAACTATGGCTACACCTTC
v_call: TRBV7-8; j_call: TRBJ1-3; clone_size: NA; d_call: TRBD1; cdr3_aa: CASRPGTGPGNTIYF; cdr3_nt: TGTGCCAGCAGGCCCGGGACAGGGCCCGGAAACACCATATATTTT
v_call: TRBV10-3; j_call: TRBJ2-1; clone_size: NA; d_call: TRBD2; cdr3_aa: CAISDTSGSDLFF; cdr3_nt: TGTGCCATCAGTGACACTAGCGGGAGTGATCTGTTCTTC
v_call: TRBV14; j_call: TRBJ1-2; clone_size: NA; d_call: TRBD1; cdr3_aa: CASSLAGGDYGYTF; cdr3_nt: TGTGCCAGCAGCCTCGCAGGGGGCGACTATGGCTACACCTTC
v_call: TRBV14; j_call: TRBJ2-2; clone_size: NA; d_call: TRBD2; cdr3_aa: CASSQDYGGTRRELFF; cdr3_nt: TGTGCCAGCAGCCAAGATTACGGGGGGACTAGGCGGGAGCTGTTTTTT
v_call: TRBV19; j_call: TRBJ2-6; clone_size: NA; d_call: TRBD1; cdr3_aa: CASSPRGTGFVLTF; cdr3_nt: TGTGCCAGCAGCCCGAGGGGGACAGGGTTCGTCCTGACTTTC
v_call: TRBV7-9; j_call: TRBJ1-2; clone_size: NA; d_call: NA; cdr3_aa: CASSLEVGTSYGYTF; cdr3_nt: TGTGCCAGCAGCTTAGAGGTTGGGACTTCCTATGGCTACACCTTC
v_call: TRBV5-4; j_call: TRBJ1-1; clone_size: NA; d_call: NA; cdr3_aa: CASSSGNGGTEAFF; cdr3_nt: TGTGCCAGCAGCTCGGGCAACGGGGGCACTGAAGCTTTCTTT
v_call: TRBV19; j_call: TRBJ2-4; clone_size: NA; d_call: NA; cdr3_aa: CASSLRWAALAKNIQYF; cdr3_nt: TGTGCCAGTAGTTTACGCTGGGCAGCATTAGCCAAAAACATTCAGTACTTC